This T cell receptor beta chain was documented in a study of CD8 T cells in ankylosing spondylitis. CDR1 MDHEN and CDR2 SYDVKM come from the germline V gene. V was pared by 6 bases and J by 5 bases, with 16 bases between. This CDR3 contains 14 residues. The table lists this clonotype with a few counts. The antigen remains unidentified. Whole-study findings and limits: As for the disease-linked clones, they showed a CD8+ phenotype and occurred at relatively low frequencies in peripheral blood.

TCRdb used MiXCR to reprocess the 5' RACE reads, holding one entry per CDR3 protein. The repertoire includes 250,000 to 350,000 distinct CDR3 sequences, less than 25% of them detected once, and 3% to 4% sits in the top ten. The chain carries TRBV28 and TRBJ1-2; TRBD1 is a possible D gene (5 bases). The source is a female donor with ankylosing spondylitis or in good health (not recorded which). Sequences were obtained from blood, either unsorted or a sorted T cell fraction (not recorded which). Written as DNA, the CDR3 is TGTGCCAGCAGCCCCGGGGCAGTTCGTTATGGCTACACCTTC. Protein: CASSPGAVRYGYTF.